Here is one T cell receptor beta chain with its context. Authors' analysis steps: The authors estimated nucleated cell counts from reference gene primer amplification. Only in-frame clones appear in the TCRdb table, and some are missing; sequencing was by immunoSEQ multiplex PCR. Clone size and V and J calls were adopted from that table, with D and trimming inferred from the DNA. The table has about 100,000 clones, more than 85% seen once. The data derive from a study of blood T cell repertoires in COVID-19. Whole-study context: Samples came from the United States, Italy and Spain, spanning acute and convalescent COVID-19. The cDNA or gDNA used as material had been derived from T cells, B-cell-depleted T cells, or PBMCs.

The germline V gene encodes CDR1 SQVTM and CDR2 ANQGSEA. V shed 8 bases, J shed 5 bases, and the junction held 10 bases outside the gene matches. The CDR3 length is 13 residues. The sequenced material came from peripheral blood. V usage is TRBV29-1 and J usage is TRBJ2-7, with 9 bases that match TRBD1. The TCR comes from a man younger than 35 with acute or convalescent COVID-19. For the CDR3, the DNA is TGCAGCACTATCGGACAGGGGAACCACGAGCAGTACTTC. Protein: CSTIGQGNHEQYF.